This T cell receptor beta chain was identified in a study of PD-L1 blockade in urothelial cancer. The wider study: Bladder-origin urothelial cancer in males covered about 85% of the 29 patients.

Every patient provided from 1 to 8 samples, collected pretreatment and on-treatment. V lost 8 bases, J lost 7 bases, and 15 bases stayed unmatched. There are 16 residues in the CDR3. CDR1 LNHDA and CDR2 SQIVND come from the germline V gene (reference sequence). Sequenced by immunoSEQ multiplex PCR; TCRdb stores in-frame clones only, minus some. This sample yields roughly 27,000 clones, of which roughly 86% are seen a single time; roughly 3.1% belongs to the top ten. The rearrangement joins TRBV19 to TRBJ2-1; 9 nucleotides line up with TRBD2. The sequencing here drew on PBMCs, taken around atezolizumab (anti-PD-L1) treatment. This receptor was obtained from a man aged 50-60 years with urothelial cancer. CDR3 coding DNA: TGTGCCAGTGACAAACAGGGCGGGAGGGCGAGAAATGAGCAGTTCTTC. Translating it yields CASDKQGGRARNEQFF.